Here is one TCR beta chain with its context. What this receptor recognizes is not known. Base qualities are missing; no much larger clone stands one base away. The sample belongs to a study of cytomegalovirus exposure and HLA in healthy donors (dated by TCRdb to 2016 to 2017). A note on the overall study: According to an earlier analysis of a few hundred of the donors, about 180 million T cells yielded over 100 million unique TCR beta sequences and about 280 Gb of sequence data. Donor age, sex, ethnicity and CMV serostatus were compiled together with the repertoire data. A later genetic analysis took genome-wide SNP genotypes for 398 of the 666 donors and used that subset as a discovery cohort. In addition to the first cohort of 650 to 750 subjects, a separate validation cohort of 130 or so different subjects was used. Roughly five DR-DQ haplotypes were treated as single units for association and clustering because of strong linkage in the cohort. Class I and class II HLA loci were covered by the typing at four-digit resolution. The later analysis used no new phenotypic data to find candidate immune exposures, relying instead on TCR beta sequences and their occurrence across donors. The genetic ancestry cluster associated with self-reported Caucasian donors included 80% to 90% of the approximately 400 genotyped donors. The study aimed to test whether signatures of past pathogen exposure could be identified by cataloging public T cell receptors. Among approximately 370 genotyped donors of the cohort, an average of around 240,000 unique TCR beta nucleotide sequences was sequenced per donor, of which 15% to 20% were non-productive. All discovery cohort repertoires had been generated using a single sequencing platform. To predict cytomegalovirus infection status, the study brought together high-throughput TCR immunosequencing, statistical association of individual TCRs with disease status, and machine learning. The T cell repertoires of roughly 660 subjects were profiled by immunosequencing and related to cytomegalovirus serostatus. To decide whether each TCR beta V gene segment behaved as functional or pseudogenic, an earlier analysis of nearly 600 of the donors relied on high-throughput TCR beta sequencing. A later analysis re-examined previously published TCR beta repertoires from 500 to 700 donors and added high-resolution HLA genotyping to investigate patterns of TCR occurrence. About 320 gigabases of sequencing data and approximately 93 million unique TCR sequences were included in an early release covering 500 to 750 HLA-typed donors. The number of typed donors differed by locus: roughly 629-640 for A, B, C, DRB1 and DQB1; approximately 530 for DQA1; fewer than 610 for DPA1; and 400 to 480 for DPB1. Summary of the overall study and its limitations: In this cohort, only TCR beta chains were sequenced, and detectable features were limited by the absence of alpha or paired-chain data. The authors suggested that the approach could potentially be generalized to other disease states and immunological phenotypes. A cluster of highly shared sequence variants was judged likely to represent a technical artifact of the sequencing pipeline. Specific HLA alleles were associated with over 15,000 TCR beta sequences at a false discovery rate of 0.05 in a later analysis. The earlier analysis of approximately 540 of the donors excluded fewer than 20 rarely observed V segments, including chromosome 9 orphons, because counts were too low. The study listed approximately 160 TCR beta chains as associated with cytomegalovirus. The presence/absence analyses assumed that sequencing depth was roughly uniform across donors, and that assumption may not be true. Immune exposure information for the cohort was limited to CMV serostatus. In a later analysis, most CMV-associated TCR beta chains were found to appear HLA-restricted, with HLA associations seemingly driven largely by CMV exposure. Strong co-occurrence of HLA alleles, especially DR and DQ, made assigning TCR associations to individual alleles difficult. A further reported finding was that TCR beta sequences accurately predicted the HLA-A and HLA-B alleles for most subjects in the first cohort. According to a later genetic analysis, donors in an Asian-associated ancestry cluster had fewer N-insertions in productive TCRs than the approximately 700-donor mean. In vitro tests confirmed that a few of the cytomegalovirus-associated TCR beta chains recognize cytomegalovirus antigens. In a later analysis, several top co-occurrence clusters were reported to appear linked to parvovirus B19, influenza, CMV and Epstein-Barr virus. An association between a missense DCLRE1C variant and V-gene and J-gene trimming of TCR beta chains was found in a later genetic analysis and replicated in an independent cohort. A later analysis found that TCR association rates varied across HLA loci, with DRB1 alleles showing the most associated TCRs and HLA-C alleles the fewest. Most TCR sequences were observed very rarely across donors, whereas some public TCRs were present in many individuals. In a later analysis, HLA-associated TCR beta chains were found to be more clonally expanded and to have lower generation probabilities than equally common non-associated chains. Some IMGT-functional V segments, including TRBV6-2 and TRBV6-3, could not be distinguished by the 87-base-pair reads and were therefore excluded. Correlated functional status among segregating V segments might reflect linkage disequilibrium, but an unknown experimental factor could not be ruled out. An earlier analysis of around 600 of the donors showed that most TCR beta V segments appeared in productive rearrangements either about 87% or about 30% of the time, which broadly matched IMGT annotations. HLA typing was unavailable for some donors at each locus, so association tests used only the typed subset. In both the original and validation cohorts, the classifier was reported to diagnose cytomegalovirus status with high specificity and sensitivity.

Library preparation used the immunoSEQ multiplex PCR assay. The multiplex PCR relied on a mix of 60 forward primers for TCR Vbeta segments and 13 reverse primers for TCR Jbeta segments. A multiplex PCR assay on genomic DNA amplified the CDR3 region of rearranged TCR beta genes. The Illumina HiSeq System was used to sequence the amplified TCR beta libraries as 87-base-pair reads. The study's own analysis went as follows. Across the 500 to 850 repertoires, a later analysis counted 80 million or so unique TCR beta chains, approximately 12 million of which were shared by at least two donors. Raw reads were error-corrected and collapsed into unique sequences with a nearest-neighbor algorithm that merged closely related sequences to remove PCR and sequencing errors. To assign V, D and J gene segments, CDR3 sequences were aligned to IMGT reference sequences. For a sequence to be retained, a match of at least six nucleotides to both a V gene segment and a J gene segment was required. Rearrangements were called productive when the CDR3 lacked stop codons and stayed in frame with V and J; all others were non-productive. Following IMGT convention, CDR3 was defined as the stretch from the second conserved V-encoded cysteine up to the conserved J-encoded phenylalanine. In an earlier analysis of some 550 of the donors, sequences lacking an unambiguous match to a single V gene segment were excluded. In an earlier analysis of several hundred of the donors, V segments were called functional above 56.7% productive rearrangements and were called segregating when the between-donor standard deviation exceeded 5%. A statistical classification framework was built to diagnose cytomegalovirus status from the catalog of TCR beta chain sequences. In a later analysis, V and J genes were assigned by comparing TCR nucleotide sequences against IMGT/GENE-DB human TR gene sequences. Using the TCRdist pipeline, a later analysis assigned CDR3 sequences along with most-parsimonious VDJ recombination scenarios. In a later analysis, each TCR beta chain was defined by its CDR3 amino acid sequence together with its V-gene family, and reads lacking a unique V-gene family were excluded. To address suspected cross-contamination and a sequencing artifact, a later analysis removed approximately 590 highly shared, low-generation-probability nucleotide sequences. In a later analysis, a clonal expansion index for each public chain was calculated from normalized within-repertoire ranks of inferred template counts. In a later analysis, generation probabilities were computed using a VDJ recombination model fitted to out-of-frame rearrangements, and the results were checked against IGoR. In a later analysis, TCR-TCR, TCR-HLA and TCR-CMV co-occurrence was scored with hypergeometric tests, and a repertoire-size bias correction was applied to TCR pairs. To estimate false discovery rates, a later analysis permuted the HLA or CMV assignments 20 times. In a later analysis, co-occurring TCRs were grouped with DBSCAN, and TCRdist sequence similarity was added when clustering was performed within HLA-allele-positive subsets. For co-occurrence clustering, repertoires with fewer than 30,000 or more than 120,000 public chains were excluded, along with five repertoires with anomalous nucleotide sharing. Entries here come from immuneACCESS through TCRdb and include only in-frame sequences with V and J called. Some clones fail to appear in such tables; in the studies checked, an unresolved V gene covers under half of the shortfall, and the cause of the remainder is unknown. The V and J calls and clone size were taken over from that table, and D and trimming were inferred from the DNA. Here the sample has approximately 100,000 clones; approximately 85% occur a single time. The top ten hold 3.5% to 5% of the sample.

In total, 500 to 700 healthy bone marrow donors made up the cohort. At the time of sampling, every cohort member was nominally healthy, though immune exposures that went unrecorded were likely present. The donor tested CMV seronegative, placing the donor among the approximately 360 seronegative members of the cohort. A peripheral blood sample was collected from each donor, and TCR beta sequencing was performed on peripheral blood mononuclear cells. The Qiagen DNeasy Blood Extraction Kit was used to extract genomic DNA from the blood cell samples. From the cysteine through the phenylalanine, the CDR3 covers 15 amino acids. The read is trimmed to its CDR3 DNA, 45 bases read in frame from base 1. As encoded in the germline V gene (reference sequence), CDR1 is MNHNY while CDR2 is SVGAGI. The germline V and J ends show losses of 7 bases and 6 bases respectively, and no gene match explains 7 bases of the junction.

The origin of this receptor is a man aged 30 to 45 in good health and CMV-seronegative. The sequence links TRBV6-6 to TRBJ1-4; 11 bases in the junction line up with TRBD1. Specimen: PBMCs. The CDR3 corresponds to CASKGGGQGDEKLFF. The sequenced DNA: TGTGCCAGCAAGGGGGGGGGACAGGGGGATGAAAAACTGTTTTTT.